This T cell receptor (beta chain) was recorded in a study of cytomegalovirus exposure and HLA in healthy donors. Whole-study context: The Caucasian-associated ancestry cluster contained 81% of the approximately 400 genotyped donors.

PCR amplification relied on 60 Vbeta primers (plus 13 Jbeta primers). Sequencing used immunoSEQ multiplex PCR; TCRdb keeps in-frame clones, though not all of them. This repertoire shows some 160,000 clones, 77% found once; its top ten account for 1.5% to 2%. Germline V lookup: CDR1 LGHNA, CDR2 YNFKEQ. With V trimmed by 1 base and J by 0 bases, 8 bases remained unmatched. This CDR3 is 19 amino acids long. Sequenced sample: PBMCs. This receptor was obtained from a woman under 40 in good health and CMV-seronegative. This rearrangement joins TRBV4-2 to TRBJ2-1; 11 positions match TRBD2. CDR3 residues: CASSQGPGLAENSYNEQFF. The CDR3 DNA is TGTGCCAGCAGCCAAGGACCGGGACTAGCGGAAAACTCCTACAATGAGCAGTTCTTC.